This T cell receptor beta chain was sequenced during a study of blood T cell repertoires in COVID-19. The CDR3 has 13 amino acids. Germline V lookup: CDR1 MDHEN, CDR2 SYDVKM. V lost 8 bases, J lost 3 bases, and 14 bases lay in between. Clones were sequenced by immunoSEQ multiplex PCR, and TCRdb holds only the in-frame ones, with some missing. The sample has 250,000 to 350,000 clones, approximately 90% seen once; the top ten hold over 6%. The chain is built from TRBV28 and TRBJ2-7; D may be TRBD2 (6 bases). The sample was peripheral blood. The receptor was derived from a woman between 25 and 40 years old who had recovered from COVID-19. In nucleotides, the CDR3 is TGTGCCAGCGGCTTAGCGGAAAACTACGAGCAGTACTTC. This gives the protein CASGLAENYEQYF.